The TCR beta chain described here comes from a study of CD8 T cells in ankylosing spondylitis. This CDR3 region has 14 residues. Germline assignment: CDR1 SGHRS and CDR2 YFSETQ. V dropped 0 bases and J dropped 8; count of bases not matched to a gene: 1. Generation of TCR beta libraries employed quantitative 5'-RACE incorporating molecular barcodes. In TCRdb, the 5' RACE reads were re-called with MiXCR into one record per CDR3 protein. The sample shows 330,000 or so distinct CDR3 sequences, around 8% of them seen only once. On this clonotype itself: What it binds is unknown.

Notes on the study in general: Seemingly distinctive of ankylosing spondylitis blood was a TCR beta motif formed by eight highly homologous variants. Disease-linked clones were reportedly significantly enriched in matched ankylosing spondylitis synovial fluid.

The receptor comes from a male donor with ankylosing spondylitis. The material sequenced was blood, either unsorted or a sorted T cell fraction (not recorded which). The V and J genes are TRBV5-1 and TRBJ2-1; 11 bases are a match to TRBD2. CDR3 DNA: TGCGCCAGCAGCTTGGTAGCGGGAGGGCATGAGCAGTTCTTC. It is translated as CASSLVAGGHEQFF.